This TCR beta chain was observed in a study of neurological immune-mediated disorders. The study's findings and limits: The greatest TCR clonal expansion appeared in HTLV-1-associated myelopathy and the smallest, falling below healthy controls, in multiple sclerosis. Among 34 multiple sclerosis patients, phylogenetic grouping put the repertoires of 18 into a single related-CDR3 cluster, a possible signature.

In the case of this clonotype: Its antigen is unidentified. Just one base apart from a much larger clone, this may be a read error.

Time point: longitudinal time-point 3. Template-switch 5'RACE cDNA synthesis added a 10-nucleotide unique molecular identifier. From the 5' RACE reads, TCRdb called clonotypes with MiXCR, one entry per CDR3 protein. The sample lists about 84,000 distinct CDR3 sequences; 3.5% to 5.5% were seen once. This TCR derives from a woman aged 55-69 years with multiple sclerosis. What was sequenced was PBMCs.

CDR3 sequence reads: CASRPRDLSYEQYF. The DNA for the CDR3 is TGCGCCAGCAGGCCCCGGGACCTCTCCTACGAGCAGTACTTC. The J gene is TRBJ2-7, the V gene TRBV5-1; D is perhaps TRBD1 or TRBD2 (5 bases each). The CDR3 totals 14 residues. Germline CDR1 is SGHRS and CDR2 is YFSETQ. Trimming left V 5 bases short and J 0 bases short, with 12 bases between.